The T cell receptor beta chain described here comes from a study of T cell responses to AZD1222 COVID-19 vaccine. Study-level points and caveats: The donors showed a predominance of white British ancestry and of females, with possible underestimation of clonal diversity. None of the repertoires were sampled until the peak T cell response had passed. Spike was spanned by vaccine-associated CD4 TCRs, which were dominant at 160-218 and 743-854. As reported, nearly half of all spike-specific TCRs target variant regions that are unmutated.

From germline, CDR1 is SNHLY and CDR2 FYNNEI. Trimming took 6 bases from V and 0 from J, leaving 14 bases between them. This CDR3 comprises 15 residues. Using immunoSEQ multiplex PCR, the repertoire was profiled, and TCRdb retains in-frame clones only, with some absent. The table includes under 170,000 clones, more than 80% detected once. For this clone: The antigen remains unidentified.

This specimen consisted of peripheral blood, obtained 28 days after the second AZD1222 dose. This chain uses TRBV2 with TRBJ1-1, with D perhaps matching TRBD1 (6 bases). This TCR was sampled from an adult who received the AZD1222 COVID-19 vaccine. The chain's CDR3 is CASRNNRVMNTEAFF. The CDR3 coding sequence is TGTGCCAGCAGGAACAACAGGGTTATGAACACTGAAGCTTTCTTT.